This TCR beta chain was captured by sequencing in a study of early T cells in non-severe SARS-CoV-2 infection. Study summary: The chains were unpaired, and the sequenced material was bulk RNA from unsorted whole blood. Study conclusions and caveats: CD4 and private specificities were missed by VDJdb matching, which favored anti-spike CD8 responses.

Germline CDR1 is WNHNN and CDR2 is SYGVQD (reference sequence). This CDR3 region has 13 residues. V was clipped by 0 bases and J by 11 bases, with 11 bases between them. Remarks on this clonotype: What it binds is unknown.

Each cDNA molecule carried a unique molecular identifier. Each CDR3 protein gets one entry after TCRdb re-called the 5' RACE reads with MiXCR. The table lists about 48,000 distinct CDR3 sequences, 6.2% of them singletons. The sequencing here drew on whole blood, taken at baseline. The chain links TRBV10-1 to TRBJ2-4; possibly TRBD2 for D (5 bases). The receptor was derived from an adult who was a healthcare worker with PCR-confirmed SARS-CoV-2 infection or an uninfected control (not recorded which). The CDR3 DNA reads TGCGCCAGCAGTGAGTCGGGAGCCTACGTTCAGTACTTC. Translated, it gives CASSESGAYVQYF.